This record looks at one TCR beta chain sequence and its context. The clone's antigen remains unknown. No base qualities exist here, and no much larger clone lies one base off it. The reads were generated on an Illumina NovaSeq 6000. Using 5'RACE with constant-segment primers, TCRalpha and TCRbeta cDNA libraries were constructed, with sample barcodes and unique molecular identifiers added in the process. RNA was extracted from every sample with Trizol reagent. The libraries were amplified in two PCR steps, and the second step added a second sample barcode and Illumina TruSeq adapters. Sequencing of the libraries was done on an Illumina NovaSeq, producing 2 x 150 bp paired-end reads. On the authors' methods: Demultiplexing of reads and collapsing into UMI-guided consensus sequences were performed with migec v1.2.7. Using mixcr v2.1.11, UMI consensuses were aligned to TRA and TRB V and J templates and then assembled into clonotypes. Expanded or contracted clonotypes were those called significant by both edgeR and NoisET, with noise models trained on biological replicates. For edgeR calls, the thresholds were a false discovery rate-adjusted p below 0.01 and a log2 fold-change of 1. As an exploratory analysis of dynamics, max-normalized trajectories of the 1000 most abundant clonotypes were examined by PCA with hierarchical clustering. Each responding clone was given a CD4 or CD8 phenotype based on the CD4+ and CD8+ repertoires, which had been sequenced separately. TCRdb itself trimmed the public reads at Q25 with fastp, ran MiXCR and retained productive beta chains. When rows share a CDR3 protein, they turn into one entry using the most common DNA and genes. TCRdb's processing, not the authors' own work, is the source of the V and J calls. The sample profile shows almost 550,000 distinct CDR3 sequences; roughly 22% of them were found once. The ten most abundant clones make up around 13% of the sample.

PBMCs were isolated by Ficoll-Paque density gradient centrifugation. The sample comes from a study of T-cell memory formation after mild COVID-19 (dated by TCRdb to about 2021). A note on the overall study: TCR sequence clusters from the two donors were found to be largely donor specific. Longitudinal TCRalpha and TCRbeta repertoire sequencing tracked T-cell clones expanding and contracting after mild COVID-19 in a couple of donors. Two young, previously healthy adult volunteers, one female and one male, were included in the cohort.

What the work shows at the level of the full study, not this receptor alone: The study covered only a couple of mild cases, and larger cohorts including severe cases with pre-infection samples were considered necessary. From day 15 to 85, contracting clones showed balanced CD4/CD8 phenotypes, whereas a second wave of clones that expanded from day 15 to 37 leaned towards CD4+. SARS-CoV-2 specificity of the second-wave clones peaking on day 37 was not confirmed. Contracting CD4+ clones appeared mostly in the CM and EM memory subsets, whereas CD8+ clones were enriched in EMRA. Some responding clones were detected in pre-infection memory, suggesting pre-existing cross-reactive memory T cells joined the SARS-CoV-2 response.

The TCR sequence derives from an adult woman who had mild COVID-19 (a few samples of this study predate the infection). The sample titles of this study are shuffled in the database, so cell type and time point are left out; the donor was told from shared clones. Input material: PBMCs or a T cell subset sorted from them (not recorded which).

The CDR3 here reads CASRTGSETQYF. The DNA is TGTGCCAGTAGAACAGGATCAGAGACCCAGTACTTC. This sequence uses TRBV19 and TRBJ2-5, with TRBD1 tentatively as D gene (5 bases match). The CDR3 holds 12 amino acids from the cysteine to the phenylalanine. Only the CDR3 part of the read is kept: 36 bases, read in frame from the first base. The trim is 6 bases for V and 4 bases for J, with a gap of 9 bases between the germline ends. CDR1 and CDR2, looked up from the germline V gene (reference sequence), are LNHDA and SQIVND.